These T cell receptor beta chains were read from a single sample in a study of cytomegalovirus exposure and HLA in healthy donors. Measured with immunoSEQ multiplex PCR; TCRdb has only the in-frame clones, and not every one. The table records about 160,000 clones, about 86% of them present only once. Input material: PBMCs. The receptors here all came from a woman aged 25 to 39 in good health and CMV-seronegative. Both conserved end residues are part of each CDR3. Fields, in order: clone size, J gene, V gene, D gene, CDR3 protein. A D gene is named only where the DNA matches it firmly. Clone size is stated in some rows and not others, as once, few, many or a class when expanded.

>-|TRBJ1-1|TRBV2|TRBD1
CASKDRENTEAFF
>-|TRBJ2-7|TRBV6-6|TRBD1
CASRLGTGAVYEQYF
>-|TRBJ2-2|TRBV11-2|TRBD1
CASRRPGTGTTGELFF
>-|TRBJ2-1|TRBV13|-
CASSSPGLWSQFF
>-|TRBJ1-5|TRBV19|-
CASSRTDNQPQHF
>-|TRBJ2-3|TRBV4-1|-
CASSQDGRGASTDTQYF
>-|TRBJ2-2|TRBV4-3|-
CASSQVGGSGELFF
>-|TRBJ2-7|TRBV6-5|-
CASSYQGYEQYF
>-|TRBJ1-2|TRBV4-2|-
CASSPLGGDTYGYTF
>-|TRBJ1-2|TRBV19|-
CASRPSTANYGYTF
>-|TRBJ2-1|TRBV27|-
CASRFYNEQFF
>-|TRBJ2-3|TRBV7-9|-
CASSLGQRTDTQYF
>-|TRBJ2-7|TRBV6-6|-
CASSFLTGVGEQYF
>-|TRBJ2-5|TRBV30|TRBD2
CAWSVGLAGVQRETQYF
>-|TRBJ1-4|TRBV28|TRBD1
CASSSRGLVEKLFF
>once|TRBJ2-1|TRBV28|-
CASTTPWNEQFF
>-|TRBJ2-3|TRBV5-1|-
CASNRQQADTQYF
>-|TRBJ2-2|TRBV7-2|-
CASSLAFGELFF
>-|TRBJ2-2|TRBV5-1|TRBD1
CASRKGQENTGELFF
>-|TRBJ2-1|TRBV7-6|TRBD2
CASSSRAGGYNEQFF
>-|TRBJ2-1|TRBV9|TRBD2
CASSPGLAVLNEQFF
>-|TRBJ2-7|TRBV5-1|-
CASSLAGITGYEQYF
>-|TRBJ1-1|TRBV5-1|TRBD1
CASSDPQGLNTEAFF
>-|TRBJ2-1|TRBV27|TRBD1
CASSKTGGLGGRANEQFF
>-|TRBJ2-3|TRBV6-5|-
CASSYSRESTDTQYF
>-|TRBJ2-5|TRBV29-1|-
CSVVGRETQYF
>-|TRBJ1-2|TRBV7-9|TRBD1
CASSKNGQAIYGYTF
>-|TRBJ2-5|TRBV4-3|-
CASSQDTGGQETQYF
>few|TRBJ1-5|TRBV6-6|TRBD1
CASRSRDRGQPQHF
>-|TRBJ2-1|TRBV27|TRBD2
CASSSGLAGARSNEQFF
>-|TRBJ1-2|TRBV19|-
CASSPIGDGSGYTF
>once|TRBJ2-7|TRBV19|-
CASSMVSLPNNYEQYF
>-|TRBJ2-1|TRBV4-3|TRBD2
CASSQAASGGKNNEQFF
>-|TRBJ1-1|TRBV18|-
CASSRQDQNTEAFF
>few|TRBJ2-7|TRBV4-3|-
CASSQESWGSYEQYF
>-|TRBJ2-1|TRBV5-4|TRBD1
CASSEQQGSYNEQFF
>-|TRBJ2-3|TRBV2|-
CASSFSDTQYF
>-|TRBJ2-2|TRBV5-1|-
CASSYPDTGELFF
>-|TRBJ2-7|TRBV28|TRBD2
CASSLQREGPEQYF
>-|TRBJ1-2|TRBV19|-
CASTQAGVGYGYTF
>-|TRBJ1-1|TRBV9|TRBD1
CASSASTGMKTEAFF